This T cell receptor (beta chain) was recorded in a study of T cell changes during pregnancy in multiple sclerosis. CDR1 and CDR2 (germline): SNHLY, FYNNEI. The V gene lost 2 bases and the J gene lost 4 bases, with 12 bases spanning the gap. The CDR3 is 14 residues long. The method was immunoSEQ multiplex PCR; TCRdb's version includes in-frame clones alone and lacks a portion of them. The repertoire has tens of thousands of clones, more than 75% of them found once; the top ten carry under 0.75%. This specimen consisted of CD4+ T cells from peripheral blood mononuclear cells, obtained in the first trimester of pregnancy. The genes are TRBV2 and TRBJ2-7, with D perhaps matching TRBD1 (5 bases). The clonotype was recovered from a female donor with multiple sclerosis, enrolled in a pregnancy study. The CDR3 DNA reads TGTGCCAGCAGTGAAAATGGGGCAGCTTACGAGCAGTACTTC. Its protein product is CASSENGAAYEQYF.